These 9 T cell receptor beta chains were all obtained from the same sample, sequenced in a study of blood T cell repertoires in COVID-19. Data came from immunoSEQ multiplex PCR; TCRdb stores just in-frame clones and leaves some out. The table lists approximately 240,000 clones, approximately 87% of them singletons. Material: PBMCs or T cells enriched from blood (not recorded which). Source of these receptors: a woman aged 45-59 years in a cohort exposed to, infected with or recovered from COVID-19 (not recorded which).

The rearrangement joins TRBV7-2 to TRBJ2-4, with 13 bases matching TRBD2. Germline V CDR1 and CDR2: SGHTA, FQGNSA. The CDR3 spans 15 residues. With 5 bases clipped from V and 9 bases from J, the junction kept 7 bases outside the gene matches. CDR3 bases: TGTGCCAGCAGCCAGGGACTAGCGGGGTTTAGCATTCAGTACTTC. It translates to CASSQGLAGFSIQYF.

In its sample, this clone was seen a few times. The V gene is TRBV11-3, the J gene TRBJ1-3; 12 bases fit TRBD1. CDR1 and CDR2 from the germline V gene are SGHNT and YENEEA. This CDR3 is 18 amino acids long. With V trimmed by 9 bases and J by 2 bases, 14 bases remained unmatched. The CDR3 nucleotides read TGTGCCAGACCGGGACAGGGGGCTAGTAAGGAGCCTGGAAACACCATATATTTT. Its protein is CARPGQGASKEPGNTIYF.

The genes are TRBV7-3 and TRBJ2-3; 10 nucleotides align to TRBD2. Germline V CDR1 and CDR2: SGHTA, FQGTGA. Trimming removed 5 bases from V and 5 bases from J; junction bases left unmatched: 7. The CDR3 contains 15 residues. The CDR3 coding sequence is TGTGCCAGCAGCCTGCTAGCGGGGGAAGGAGATACGCAGTATTTT. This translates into CASSLLAGEGDTQYF. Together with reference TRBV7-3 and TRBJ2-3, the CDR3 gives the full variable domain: GAGVSQTPSNKVTEKGKYVELRCDPISGHTALYWYRQSLGQGPEFLIYFQGTGAADDSGLPNDRFFAVRPEGSVSTLKIQRTERGDSAVYLCASSLLAGEGDTQYFGPGTRLTVL.

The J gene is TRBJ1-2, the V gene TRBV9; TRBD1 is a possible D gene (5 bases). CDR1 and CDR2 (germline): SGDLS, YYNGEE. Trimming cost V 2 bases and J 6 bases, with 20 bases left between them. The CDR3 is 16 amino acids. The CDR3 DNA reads TGTGCCAGCAGCGTGGGAGGGCCGTGGGGGGTAAATGGCTACACCTTC. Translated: CASSVGGPWGVNGYTF.

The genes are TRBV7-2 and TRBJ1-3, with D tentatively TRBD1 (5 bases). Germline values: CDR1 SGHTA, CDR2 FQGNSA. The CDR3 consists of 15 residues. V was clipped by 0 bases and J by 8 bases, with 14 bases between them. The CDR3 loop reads CASSLAGGHKYTIYF. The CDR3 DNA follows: TGTGCCAGCAGCTTAGCAGGCGGACATAAATACACCATATATTTT.

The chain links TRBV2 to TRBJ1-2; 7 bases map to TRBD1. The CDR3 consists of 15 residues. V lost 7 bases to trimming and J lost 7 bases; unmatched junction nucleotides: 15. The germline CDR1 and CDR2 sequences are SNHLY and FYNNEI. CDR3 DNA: TGTGCCAGCACCCCCCAGGGGGGCCCCAGTGTTGGCTACACCTTC. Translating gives CASTPQGGPSVGYTF.

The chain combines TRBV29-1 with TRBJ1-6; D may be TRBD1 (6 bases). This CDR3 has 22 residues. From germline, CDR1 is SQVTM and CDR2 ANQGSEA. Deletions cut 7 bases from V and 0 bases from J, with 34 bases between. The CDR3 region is CSASTGAIETSARYSYNSPLHF. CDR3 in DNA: TGCAGCGCCTCGACAGGAGCGATCGAGACTTCCGCGCGGTACTCCTATAATTCACCCCTCCACTTT.

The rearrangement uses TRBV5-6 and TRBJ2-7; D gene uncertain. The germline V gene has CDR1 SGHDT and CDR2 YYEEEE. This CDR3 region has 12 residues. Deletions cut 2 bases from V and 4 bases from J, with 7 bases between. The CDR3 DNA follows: TGTGCCAGCAGCTTCTCAGGTTACGAGCAGTACTTC. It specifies CASSFSGYEQYF.

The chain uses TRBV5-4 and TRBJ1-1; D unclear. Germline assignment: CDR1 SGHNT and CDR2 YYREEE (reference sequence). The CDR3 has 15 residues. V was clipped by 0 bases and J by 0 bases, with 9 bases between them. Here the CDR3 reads CASSLAEQMNTEAFF. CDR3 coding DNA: TGTGCCAGCAGCTTGGCCGAACAGATGAACACTGAAGCTTTCTTT.